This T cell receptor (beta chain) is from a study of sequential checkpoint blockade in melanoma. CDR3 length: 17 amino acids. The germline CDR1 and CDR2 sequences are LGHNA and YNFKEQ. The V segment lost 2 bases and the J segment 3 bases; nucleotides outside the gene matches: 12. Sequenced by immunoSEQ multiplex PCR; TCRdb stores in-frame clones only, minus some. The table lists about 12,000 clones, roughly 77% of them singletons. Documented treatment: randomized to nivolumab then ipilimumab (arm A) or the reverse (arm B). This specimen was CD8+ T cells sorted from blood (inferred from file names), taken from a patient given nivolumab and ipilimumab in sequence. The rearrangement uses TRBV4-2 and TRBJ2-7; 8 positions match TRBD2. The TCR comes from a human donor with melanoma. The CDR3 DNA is TGTGCCAGCAGCCAACCCCTGGGAGCGGGGGCTATCTACGAGCAGTACTTC. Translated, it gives CASSQPLGAGAIYEQYF.